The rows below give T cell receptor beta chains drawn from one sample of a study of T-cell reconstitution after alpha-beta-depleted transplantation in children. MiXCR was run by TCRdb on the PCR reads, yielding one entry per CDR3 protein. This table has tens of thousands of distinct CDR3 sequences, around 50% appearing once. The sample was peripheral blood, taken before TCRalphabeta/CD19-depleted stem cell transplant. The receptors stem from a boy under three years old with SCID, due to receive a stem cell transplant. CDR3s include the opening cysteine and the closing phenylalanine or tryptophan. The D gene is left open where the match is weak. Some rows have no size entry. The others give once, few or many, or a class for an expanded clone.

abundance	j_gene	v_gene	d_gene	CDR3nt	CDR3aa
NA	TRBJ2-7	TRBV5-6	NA	TGTGCCAGCAGCTTGGGCCGGGGCCTCTCCTACGAGCAGTACTTC	CASSLGRGLSYEQYF
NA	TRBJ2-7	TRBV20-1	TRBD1	TGCAGTGCGCGTACCGGGACAGACCCCTACGAGCAGTACTTC	CSARTGTDPYEQYF
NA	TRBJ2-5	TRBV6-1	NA	TGTGCCAGCAGTGAGGCGGGGGCCATTTCCCAGTACTTC	CASSEAGAISQYF
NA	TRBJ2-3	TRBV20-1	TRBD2	TGCAGTGCTAGAGATGGGGGGACTAGCGCCACAGATACGCAGTATTTT	CSARDGGTSATDTQYF
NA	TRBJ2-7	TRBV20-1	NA	TGCAGTGCTGGTCGTCCGGCCCTAGGAACCTACGAGCAGTACTTC	CSAGRPALGTYEQYF
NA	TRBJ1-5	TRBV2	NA	TGTGCCAGCAGGGGTCTGGGGCAGCCCCAGCATTTT	CASRGLGQPQHF
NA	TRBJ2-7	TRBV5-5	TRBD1	TGTGCCAGCAGCTTGGCGGGACAGGGGTACGAGCAGTACTTC	CASSLAGQGYEQYF
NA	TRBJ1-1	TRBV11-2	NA	TGTGCCAGCAGCTTAGGTTTGGGTGGAGGGGGCACTGAAGCTTTCTTT	CASSLGLGGGGTEAFF
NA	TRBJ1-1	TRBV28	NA	TGTGCCAGCAGTCCACAGGGTCGGGGCTACACTGAAGCTTTCTTT	CASSPQGRGYTEAFF
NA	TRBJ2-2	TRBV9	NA	TGTGCCAGCAGCGTAGTAGCGGCGAACACCGGGGAGCTGTTTTTT	CASSVVAANTGELFF
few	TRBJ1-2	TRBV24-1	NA	TGTGCCACCAGTGATGCGGTCGGTGGGAGGTATGGCTACCCCTTC	CATSDAVGGRYGYPF
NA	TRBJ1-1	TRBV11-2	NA	TGTGCCAGCAGCTTATATCCGGGGGGCAAAACTGAAGCTTTCTTT	CASSLYPGGKTEAFF
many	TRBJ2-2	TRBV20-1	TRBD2	TGCAGTGTCCAGCGGGGGGGCGATTCCGGGGAGCTGTTTTTT	CSVQRGGDSGELFF
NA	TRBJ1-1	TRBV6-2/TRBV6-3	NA	TGTGCCAGCAGTTACTCAGCCACAGGGCTGGGAAACACTGAAGCTTTCTTT	CASSYSATGLGNTEAFF
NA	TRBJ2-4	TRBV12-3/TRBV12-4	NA	TGTGCCAGCAGAAATTCAGCCAAAAACATTCAGTACTTC	CASRNSAKNIQYF
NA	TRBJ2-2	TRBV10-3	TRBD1	TGTGCCATCAGTGAGTTCCCGGGACAGGGGGCCGGGGAGCTGTTTTTT	CAISEFPGQGAGELFF
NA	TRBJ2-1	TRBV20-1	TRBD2	TGCAGTGCTCTAGCGGGGGGGACGCTCTCCTACAATGAGCAGTTCTTC	CSALAGGTLSYNEQFF
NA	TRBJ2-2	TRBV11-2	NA	TGTGCCAGCAGCCCCACAGGGTTGGCCGGGGAGCTGTTTTTT	CASSPTGLAGELFF
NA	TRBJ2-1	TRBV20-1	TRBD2	TGCAGTGCCCCGGGACTAAACAATGAGCAGTTCTTC	CSAPGLNNEQFF
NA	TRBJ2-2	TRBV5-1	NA	TGCGCCAGCAACACCCAGAACACCGGGGAGCTGTTTTTT	CASNTQNTGELFF
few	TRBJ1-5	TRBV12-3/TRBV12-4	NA	TGTGCCAGCAGTTTACGGGTGGGCAATCAGCCCCAGCATTTT	CASSLRVGNQPQHF
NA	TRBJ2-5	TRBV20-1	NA	TGCAGTGCTGGAGGGGGGGGGCGTGAGACCCAGTACTTC	CSAGGGGRETQYF
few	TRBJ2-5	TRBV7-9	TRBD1	TGTGCCAGCAGCTTAATTTGGACAGGAGGAGAGACCCAGTACTTC	CASSLIWTGGETQYF
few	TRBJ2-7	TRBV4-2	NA	TGTGCCAGCAGGCAACGGCACGAGCAGTACTTC	CASRQRHEQYF
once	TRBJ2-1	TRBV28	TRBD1	TGTGCCAGCAGTTTGATTGACAGGGAAAATGAGCAGTTCTTC	CASSLIDRENEQFF
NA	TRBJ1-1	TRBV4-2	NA	TGTGCCAGCAGCCGGGAGGGTGGCGCTGAAGCTTTCTTT	CASSREGGAEAFF
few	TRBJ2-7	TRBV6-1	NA	TGTGCCAGCAGACAGGCCAGCAGGCAGGGCCTTCCCGAGCAGTACTTC	CASRQASRQGLPEQYF
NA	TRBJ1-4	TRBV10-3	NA	TGTGCCATCAGTCCCGGAGATTCCCGTTCGTTTGGACTGTTTTTT	CAISPGDSRSFGLFF
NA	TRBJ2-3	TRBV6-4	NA	TGTGCCAGCAGCCGACAAGGCGGCACAGATACGCAGTATTTT	CASSRQGGTDTQYF
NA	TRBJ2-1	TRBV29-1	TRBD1	TGCAGCGTTGAAGCAGGAACAGGGGGCAGGTACAATGAGCAGTTCTTC	CSVEAGTGGRYNEQFF
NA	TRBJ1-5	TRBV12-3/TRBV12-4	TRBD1	TGTGCCAGCAGTTTACGCGTTACAGGGGGCTCTCAGCCCCAGCATTTT	CASSLRVTGGSQPQHF
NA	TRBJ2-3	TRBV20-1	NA	TGCAGTGCTACAGCCAGTGAGGGGGACGGGACAGATACGCAGTATTTT	CSATASEGDGTDTQYF
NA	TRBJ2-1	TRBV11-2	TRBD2	TGTGCCAGCAGCCCGATTAGACGTGCTAGCGGTTTGAGCTCCTACAATGAGCAGTTCTTC	CASSPIRRASGLSSYNEQFF
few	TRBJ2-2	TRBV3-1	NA	TGTGCCAGCAGCCAAGGTCGGTCCGGGGAGCTGTTTTTT	CASSQGRSGELFF
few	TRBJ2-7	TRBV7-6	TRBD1	TGTGCCAGCAGCGCCGTCCCGGACAGGGCCAACGAGCAGTACTTC	CASSAVPDRANEQYF
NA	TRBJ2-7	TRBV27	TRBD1	TGTGCCAGCACTTTTCGGGACAGTTCCTACGAGCAGTACTTC	CASTFRDSSYEQYF
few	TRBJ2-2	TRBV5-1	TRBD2	TGCGCCAGCAGCTTGGTTCTAGCGGACACCGGGGAGCTGTTTTTT	CASSLVLADTGELFF
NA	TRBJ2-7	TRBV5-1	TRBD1	TGCGCCAGCAGGACGGGGACAGGTCCCTACGAGCAGTACTTC	CASRTGTGPYEQYF
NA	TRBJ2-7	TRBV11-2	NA	TGTGCCAGCAGCTTAGATCTCGTGACCTACGAGCAGTACTTC	CASSLDLVTYEQYF
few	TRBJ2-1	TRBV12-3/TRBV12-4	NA	TGTGCCAGCAGTTTCAACCCTCAGGATGAGCAGTTCTTC	CASSFNPQDEQFF
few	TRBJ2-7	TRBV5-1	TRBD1	TGCGCCAGCAGCCAGTTCCCGGGACAGGGGACCTACGAGCAGTACTTC	CASSQFPGQGTYEQYF
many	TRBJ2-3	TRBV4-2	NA	TGTGCCAGCAGCCAAGATGGGACTAGCACAGATACGCAGTATTTT	CASSQDGTSTDTQYF
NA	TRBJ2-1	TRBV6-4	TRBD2	TGTGCCAGCAGTGAGACCAGCGGGGCACCTAATGAGCAGTTCTTC	CASSETSGAPNEQFF
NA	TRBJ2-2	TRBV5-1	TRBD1	TGCGCCAGCAAGGAAGGACAGGGGGCGTCCGGGGAGCTGTTTTTT	CASKEGQGASGELFF
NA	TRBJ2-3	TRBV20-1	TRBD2	TGCAGTGCTAGAGGCCCTAGCGGGGGGCCAGATACGCAGTATTTT	CSARGPSGGPDTQYF
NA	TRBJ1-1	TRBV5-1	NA	TGCGCCAGCTCGTCGAGGGGTGTTAACACTGAAGCTTTCTTT	CASSSRGVNTEAFF